One and the same sample provided the 14 T cell receptor beta chains below, sequenced in a study of CD8 T cells in Susac syndrome (dated by TCRdb to between 2018 and 2020). The method behind the library was the immunoSEQ multiplex PCR assay. RNA was extracted using the RNeasy kit, and about 0.5 to 1 microgram was reverse transcribed with random hexamers. Using fastp trimming at Q25 and MiXCR clonotype assembly, TCRdb reanalyzed the public sequencing data and kept in-frame beta chains. Duplicate CDR3 protein sequences are folded into a single record with the most common DNA and genes. Here the sample has roughly 150,000 distinct CDR3 sequences; 85% to 95% occur a single time. The biggest ten clones account for 0.2% to 0.25% of the sample. The sample was CD8+ T cells from PBMCs. Every receptor here comes from a human donor with multiple sclerosis.

This clonotype has only one observation. This sequence joins TRBV3-1 and TRBJ1-2; no clear D. With 3 bases removed from V and 0 bases from J, the gap between germline ends came to 5 bases. The germline CDR1 and CDR2 sequences are LGHDT and YNNKEL (reference sequence). The CDR3 covers 13 residues. CDR3 DNA: TGTGCCAGCAGCCACGAAACTAACTATGGCTACACCTTC. Translated: CASSHETNYGYTF.

This clonotype appeared once. This chain joins TRBV23-1 and TRBJ1-2; D uncertain. TRBV23-1 is labeled an ORF, and its function is uncertain. Trimming stripped 2 bases from V and 7 bases from J, with 20 bases between. The CDR3 spans 16 residues. CDR3 coding DNA: TGCGCCAGCAGTCAAACCCGGGTCCTAAGGGCATGTGGCTACACCTTC. This sequence encodes CASSQTRVLRACGYTF.

This clonotype was recorded once. The V gene is TRBV27, the J gene TRBJ2-1; the D is unclear. Germline V gene data show CDR1 as MNHEY and CDR2 as SMNVEV (reference sequence). The V end was cut by 1 base, the J end by 4 bases, with 5 bases between. The CDR3 is 13 residues long. The CDR3 is CASSLLGYNEQFF. The CDR3 DNA reads as TGTGCCAGCAGTTTATTAGGGTACAATGAGCAGTTCTTC.

The V and J genes are TRBV2 and TRBJ1-2; a weak D match, TRBD1 (6 bases). The V and J ends lost 9 bases and 4 bases respectively, with 15 bases between them. The CDR3 is 13 residues long. Germline V gene data show CDR1 as SNHLY and CDR2 as FYNNEI. The CDR3 DNA sequence: TGTGCCAGTCCGAGGGGGATCGGCTATGGCTACACCTTC. This gives the protein CASPRGIGYGYTF.

The CDR3 DNA is TGTGCCACCAGCGGACACAGGGGGCGAGGGAATGAGCAGTTCTTC. The encoded protein is CATSGHRGRGNEQFF. This rearrangement joins TRBV15 to TRBJ2-1; 9 bases are shared with TRBD1. The CDR3 spans 15 residues. Germline CDR1 and CDR2: LNHNV and YYDKDF (reference sequence). The junction had 9 bases not matched to a gene; V was cut back by 5 bases and J by 7 bases.

V and J are TRBV6-5 and TRBJ1-2; a weak D match, TRBD1 (5 bases). This CDR3 has 15 amino acids. Germline V gene lookup returns CDR1 MNHEY and CDR2 SVGAGI. With 3 bases removed from V and 2 bases from J, the gap between germline ends came to 13 bases. The CDR3 nucleotides are TGTGCCAGCAGTTATGGGGCAGCAAACAACTATGGCTACACCTTC. Translated, it gives CASSYGAANNYGYTF.

The gene calls are TRBV6-2 or TRBV6-3 and TRBJ1-1; TRBD1 matches at 8 bases. V was clipped by 5 bases and J by 1 base; unmatched bases: 3. CDR1 is MNHEY, CDR2 SVGEGT, per germline. The CDR3 spans 14 residues. Written as DNA, the CDR3 is TGTGCCAGCAGTCCACAGGGGGGGAACACTGAAGCTTTCTTT. It specifies CASSPQGGNTEAFF.

This clonotype appeared a single time. V gene TRBV24-1 combines with J gene TRBJ2-5; D assignment may be TRBD1 or TRBD2 (5 bases each). V lost 1 base and J 0 bases, leaving 11 bases between the germline ends. This CDR3 region has 16 residues. The V gene's germline CDR1 is KGHDR and CDR2 SFDVKD. The CDR3 DNA reads as TGTGCCACCAGTGATTTATCCGGGACGGACCAAGAGACCCAGTACTTC. It translates to CATSDLSGTDQETQYF.

This chain uses TRBV27 with TRBJ1-2; 8 positions agree with TRBD1. V lost 5 bases, J lost 4 bases, and 3 bases stayed unmatched. CDR3 size: 13 residues. CDR1 is MNHEY and CDR2 is SMNVEV in the germline V gene (reference sequence). The CDR3 DNA reads TGTGCCAGCAGTCCAACAGGGGGCTATGGCTACACCTTC. Protein sequence: CASSPTGGYGYTF.

This chain connects TRBV29-1 to TRBJ1-2, with 7 bases that match TRBD1. The CDR3 length is 14 residues. Germline trimming cut 5 bases from V and 1 base from J; bases unmatched to any gene: 7. The V gene's germline CDR1 is SQVTM and CDR2 ANQGSEA. The CDR3 loop is CSVTGTEVNYGYTF. Written as DNA, the CDR3 is TGCAGCGTTACCGGGACAGAAGTTAACTATGGCTACACCTTC.

J is TRBJ1-5 and V is TRBV12-3 or TRBV12-4; D gene unclear. Trimming removed 7 bases from V and 9 bases from J, with 13 bases in between. The CDR3 totals 12 residues. The CDR3 loop reads CASTDGSWPQHF. The CDR3 DNA sequence: TGTGCCAGCACCGACGGTTCGTGGCCCCAGCATTTT.

This rearrangement joins TRBV20-1 to TRBJ2-7; 8 bases align to TRBD2. Looked up from germline, CDR1 is DFQATT and CDR2 is SNEGSKA (reference sequence). CDR3 length: 16 amino acids. V lost 0 bases to trimming and J lost 2 bases; unmatched junction nucleotides: 9. For the CDR3, the DNA is TGCAGTGCTAGAGATCTGCGGGGGGACTTACCCTACGAGCAGTACTTC. It specifies CSARDLRGDLPYEQYF.

V is TRBV27 and J is TRBJ1-6; the match to TRBD1 covers 11 bases. J was trimmed by 10 bases and V by 5 bases; bases with no gene match: 10. CDR3 length: 16 amino acids. In germline, CDR1 is MNHEY, CDR2 SMNVEV (reference sequence). The CDR3 loop is CASSRKGTGGGSPLHF. The CDR3 DNA reads TGTGCCAGCAGTCGCAAAGGGACAGGGGGGGGCTCACCCCTCCACTTT.

This clonotype was counted only a few times. The rearrangement joins TRBV9 to TRBJ1-2; D not resolved. Trimming shortened V by 3 bases and J by 4 bases, and 13 bases separated the two germline ends. CDR1 and CDR2 (germline): SGDLS, YYNGEE. The CDR3 extends over 14 amino acids. CDR3 in amino acids: CASSDGSTSYGYTF. CDR3 DNA: TGTGCCAGCAGCGACGGAAGTACAAGCTATGGCTACACCTTC.